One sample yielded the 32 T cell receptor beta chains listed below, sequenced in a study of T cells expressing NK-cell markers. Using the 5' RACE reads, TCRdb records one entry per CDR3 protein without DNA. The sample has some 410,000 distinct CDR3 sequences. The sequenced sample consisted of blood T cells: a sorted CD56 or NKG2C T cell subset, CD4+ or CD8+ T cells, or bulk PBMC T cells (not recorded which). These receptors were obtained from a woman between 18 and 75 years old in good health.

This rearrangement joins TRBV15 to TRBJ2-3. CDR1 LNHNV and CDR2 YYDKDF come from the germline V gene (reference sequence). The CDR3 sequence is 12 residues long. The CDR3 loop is CATSDTSDTQYF. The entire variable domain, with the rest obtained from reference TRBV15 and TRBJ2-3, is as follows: DAMVIQNPRYQVTQFGKPVTLSCSQTLNHNVMYWYQQKSSQAPKLLFHYYDKDFNNEADTPDNFQSRRPNTSFCFLDIRSPGLGDTAMYLCATSDTSDTQYFGPGTRLTVL.

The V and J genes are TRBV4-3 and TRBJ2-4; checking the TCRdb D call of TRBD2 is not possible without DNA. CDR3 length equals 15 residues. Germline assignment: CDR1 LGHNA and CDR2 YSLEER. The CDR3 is CASSQYRASEGIQYF.

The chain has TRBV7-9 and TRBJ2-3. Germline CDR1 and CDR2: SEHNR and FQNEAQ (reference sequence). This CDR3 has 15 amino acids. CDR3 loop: CASSFTSGGTDTQYF.

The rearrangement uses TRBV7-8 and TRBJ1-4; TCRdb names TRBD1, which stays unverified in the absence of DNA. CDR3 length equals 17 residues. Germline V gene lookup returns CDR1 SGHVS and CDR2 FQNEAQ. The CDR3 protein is CASSDGRISSTNEKLFF.

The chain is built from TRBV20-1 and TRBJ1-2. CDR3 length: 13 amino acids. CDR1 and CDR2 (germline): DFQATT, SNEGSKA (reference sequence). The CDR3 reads CSARVSPSGGYTF.

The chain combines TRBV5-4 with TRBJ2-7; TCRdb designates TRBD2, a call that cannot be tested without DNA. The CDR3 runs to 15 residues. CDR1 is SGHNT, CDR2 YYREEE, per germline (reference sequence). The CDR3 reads CASSPRLAEDYEQYF.

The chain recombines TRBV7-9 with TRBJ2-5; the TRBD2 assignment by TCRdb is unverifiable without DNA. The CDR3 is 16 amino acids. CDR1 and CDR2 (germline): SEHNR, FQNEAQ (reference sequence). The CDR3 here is CASSPLLAPVQETQYF.

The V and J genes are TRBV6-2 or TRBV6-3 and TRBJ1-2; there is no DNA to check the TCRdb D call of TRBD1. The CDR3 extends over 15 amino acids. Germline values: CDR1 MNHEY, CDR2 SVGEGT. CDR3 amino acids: CASSTKRGFLDGYTF.

CDR3 sequence: CSVLRVLGTEAFF. This sequence joins TRBV29-1 and TRBJ1-1. This CDR3 spans 13 amino acids. The V gene's germline CDR1 is SQVTM and CDR2 ANQGSEA.

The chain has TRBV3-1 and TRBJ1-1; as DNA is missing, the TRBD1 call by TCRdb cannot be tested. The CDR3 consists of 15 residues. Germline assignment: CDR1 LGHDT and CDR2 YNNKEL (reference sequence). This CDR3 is CASSQDHQGYTEAFF.

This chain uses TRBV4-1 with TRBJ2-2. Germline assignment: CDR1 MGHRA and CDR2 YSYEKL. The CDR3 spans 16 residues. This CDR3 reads CASSQVGRANTGELFF.

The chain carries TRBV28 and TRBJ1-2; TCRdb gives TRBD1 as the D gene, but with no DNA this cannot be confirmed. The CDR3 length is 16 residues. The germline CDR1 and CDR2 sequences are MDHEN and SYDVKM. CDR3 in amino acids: CASSLGVSAGWDGYTF.

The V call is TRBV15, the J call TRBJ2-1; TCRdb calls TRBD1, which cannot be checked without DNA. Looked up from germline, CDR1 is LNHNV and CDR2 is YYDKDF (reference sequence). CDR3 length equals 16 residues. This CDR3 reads CATSIIGTQGDNEQFF.

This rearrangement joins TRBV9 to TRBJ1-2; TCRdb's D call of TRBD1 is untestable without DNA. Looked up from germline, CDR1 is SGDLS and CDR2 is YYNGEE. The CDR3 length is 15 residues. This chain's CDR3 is CASSPGTGDVYGYTF.

Here the CDR3 reads CASTPGGRTEAFF. The chain is built from TRBV6-1 and TRBJ1-1; as DNA is missing, the TRBD1 call by TCRdb cannot be tested. The V gene's germline CDR1 is MNHNS and CDR2 SASEGT. The CDR3 length is 13 residues.

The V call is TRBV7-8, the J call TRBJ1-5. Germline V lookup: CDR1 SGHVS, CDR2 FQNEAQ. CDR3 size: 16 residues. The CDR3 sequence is CASSLWRGLIDQPQHF.

CDR3 region: CASPGTGGRPGTEAFF. This chain links TRBV6-1 with TRBJ1-1; no DNA is available, so the TRBD1 call from TCRdb remains unchecked. The germline V gene has CDR1 MNHNS and CDR2 SASEGT. CDR3 length equals 16 residues.

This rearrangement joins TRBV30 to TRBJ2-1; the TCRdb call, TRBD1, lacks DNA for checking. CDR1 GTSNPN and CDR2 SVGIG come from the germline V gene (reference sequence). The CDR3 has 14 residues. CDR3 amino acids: CAWGRGSSYNEQFF.

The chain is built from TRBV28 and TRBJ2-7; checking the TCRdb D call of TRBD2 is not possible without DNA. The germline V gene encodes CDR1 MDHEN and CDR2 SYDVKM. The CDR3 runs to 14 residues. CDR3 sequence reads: CASRAGGLSYEQYF.

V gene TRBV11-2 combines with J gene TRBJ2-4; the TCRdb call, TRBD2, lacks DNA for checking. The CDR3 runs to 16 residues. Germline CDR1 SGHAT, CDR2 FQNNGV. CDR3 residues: CASSSVLAGSKNIQYF.

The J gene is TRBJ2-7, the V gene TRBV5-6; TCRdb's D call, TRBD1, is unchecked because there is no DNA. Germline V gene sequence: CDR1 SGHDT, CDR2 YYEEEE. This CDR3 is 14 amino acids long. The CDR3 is CASSSRDGSYEQYF.

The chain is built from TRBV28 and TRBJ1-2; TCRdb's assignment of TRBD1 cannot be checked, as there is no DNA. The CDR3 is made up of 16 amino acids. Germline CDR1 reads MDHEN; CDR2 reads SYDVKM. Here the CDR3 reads CASSFRTGINYYGYTF.

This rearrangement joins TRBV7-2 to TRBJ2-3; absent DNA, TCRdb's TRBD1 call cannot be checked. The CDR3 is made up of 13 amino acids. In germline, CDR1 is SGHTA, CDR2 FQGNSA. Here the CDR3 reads CASSPGQTDTQYF.

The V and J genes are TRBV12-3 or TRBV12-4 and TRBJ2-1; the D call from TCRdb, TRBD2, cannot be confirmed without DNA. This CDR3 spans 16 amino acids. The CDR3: CASSLRTSGAYNEQFF.

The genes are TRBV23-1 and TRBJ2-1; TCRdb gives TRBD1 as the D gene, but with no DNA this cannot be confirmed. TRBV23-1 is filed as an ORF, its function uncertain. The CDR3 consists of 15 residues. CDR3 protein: CASSHRDRGYNEQFF.

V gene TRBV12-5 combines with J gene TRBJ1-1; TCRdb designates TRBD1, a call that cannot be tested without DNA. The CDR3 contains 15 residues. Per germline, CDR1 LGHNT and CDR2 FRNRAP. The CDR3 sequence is CASGLVGGGNTEAFF.

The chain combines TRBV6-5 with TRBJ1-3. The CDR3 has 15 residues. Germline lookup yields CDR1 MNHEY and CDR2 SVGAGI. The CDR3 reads CASSYTTDSGNTIYF.

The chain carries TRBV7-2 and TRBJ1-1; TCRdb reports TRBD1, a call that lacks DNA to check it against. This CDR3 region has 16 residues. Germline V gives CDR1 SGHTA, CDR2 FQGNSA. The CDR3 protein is CASSKRGGQLNTEAFF.

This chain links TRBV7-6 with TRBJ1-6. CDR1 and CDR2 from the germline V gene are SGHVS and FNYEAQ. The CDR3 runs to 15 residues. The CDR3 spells CASSLEAGRDSPLHF. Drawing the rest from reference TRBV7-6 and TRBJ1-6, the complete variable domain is GAGVSQSPRYKVTKRGQDVALRCDPISGHVSLYWYRQALGQGPEFLTYFNYEAQQDKSGLPNDRFSAERPEGSISTLTIQRTEQRDSAMYRCASSLEAGRDSPLHFGNGTRLTVT.

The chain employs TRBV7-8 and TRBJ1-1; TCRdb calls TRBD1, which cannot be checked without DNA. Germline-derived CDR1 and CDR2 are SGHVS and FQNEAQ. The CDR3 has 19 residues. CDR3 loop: CASSLLLGWQGVSNTEAFF. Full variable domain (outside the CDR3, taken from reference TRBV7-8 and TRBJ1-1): GAGVSQSPRYKVAKRGQDVALRCDPISGHVSLFWYQQALGQGPEFLTYFQNEAQLDKSGLPSDRFFAERPEGSVSTLKIQRTQQEDSAVYLCASSLLLGWQGVSNTEAFFGQGTRLTVV.

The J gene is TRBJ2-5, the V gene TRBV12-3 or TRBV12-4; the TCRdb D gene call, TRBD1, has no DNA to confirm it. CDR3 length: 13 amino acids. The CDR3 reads CATGEDRGETQYF.

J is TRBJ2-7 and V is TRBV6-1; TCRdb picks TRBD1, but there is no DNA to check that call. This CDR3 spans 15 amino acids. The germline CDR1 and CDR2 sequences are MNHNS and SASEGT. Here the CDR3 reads CASKTGSLHSYEQYF.